Each of the 9 T cell receptor beta chains below was sequenced from the same sample in a study of sequential checkpoint blockade in melanoma. The table came from immunoSEQ multiplex PCR; TCRdb's copy has only in-frame clones and leaves some out. The sample carries several thousand clones, roughly 15% recorded once. Described treatment: randomized to nivolumab then ipilimumab (arm A) or the reverse (arm B). The sample here was tumor tissue (inferred from file names), taken from a patient given nivolumab and ipilimumab in sequence. These receptors all stem from a human donor with melanoma.

This clone was seen more than once but under ten times. The J gene is TRBJ2-6, the V gene TRBV9, with D possibly being TRBD1 (5 bases). Trimming removed 5 bases from V and 12 bases from J, with 12 bases in between. The CDR3 consists of 12 residues. Germline CDR1 SGDLS, CDR2 YYNGEE. CDR3 region: CASSAGPTVLTF. The CDR3 DNA is TGTGCCAGCAGTGCAGGGCCGACCGTCCTGACTTTC.

This chain links TRBV19 with TRBJ1-6, with 8 bases lining up with TRBD1. Trimming took 6 bases from V and 6 from J; bases not matched to a gene: 4. CDR3 length: 14 residues. Germline loops: CDR1 LNHDA, CDR2 SQIVND (reference sequence). This CDR3 is CASSRQGSNSPLHF. Written as DNA, the CDR3 is TGTGCCAGTAGCCGACAGGGGAGTAATTCACCCCTCCACTTT.

V gene TRBV28 combines with J gene TRBJ1-4; tentatively, D is TRBD1 (5 bases). Germline CDR1 is MDHEN and CDR2 is SYDVKM. This CDR3 is built from 15 residues. V dropped 3 bases and J dropped 11 bases, with 19 bases sitting between them. The CDR3 region has the DNA TGTGCCAGCAGTTTGCATCAGGGTTCCGGGGCGAAACTGTTTTTT. Amino acid sequence: CASSLHQGSGAKLFF.

V is TRBV25-1 and J is TRBJ2-4, with 8 positions matching TRBD1. J gave up 3 bases and V 2 bases, and 3 bases lay outside the gene matches. The length of the CDR3 is 15 residues. Germline V gene lookup returns CDR1 MGHDK and CDR2 SYGVNS. The CDR3 sequence: CASSEGGQGKNIQYF. CDR3 sequence (DNA): TGTGCCAGCAGTGAAGGAGGACAGGGCAAAAACATTCAGTACTTC.

The chain joins TRBV28 to TRBJ2-5, with D unresolved. This CDR3 is built from 14 residues. The germline gives CDR1 MDHEN, CDR2 SYDVKM. The V end lost 5 bases, the J end lost 1 base, and 11 bases lay between the germline ends. Here the CDR3 reads CASSPYTVQETQYF. The CDR3 nucleotides are TGTGCCAGCAGTCCTTACACCGTCCAAGAGACCCAGTACTTC.

The chain combines TRBV18 with TRBJ1-2; D remains unclear. The germline V and J ends were trimmed by 3 bases and 4 bases, with 12 bases remaining between them. CDR1 is KGHSH, CDR2 LQKENI, per germline. CDR3 length: 14 residues. In DNA, the CDR3 is TGTGCCAGCTCACCTCGAACGGGCGGCTATGGCTACACCTTC. It specifies CASSPRTGGYGYTF.

This clone came up a few times. V is TRBV6-4 and J is TRBJ2-7; no reliable D call. CDR3 length equals 11 residues. With 5 bases removed from V and 6 bases from J, the gap between germline ends came to 8 bases. Looked up from germline, CDR1 is MRHNA and CDR2 is SNTAGT. The CDR3 DNA reads TGTGCCAGCAGTAGCCTCGCCGAGCAGTACTTC. Encoded protein: CASSSLAEQYF.

There are many counts of this clone. The chain employs TRBV11-3 and TRBJ2-1; 10 nucleotides match TRBD2. The germline V gene encodes CDR1 SGHNT and CDR2 YENEEA. Germline trimming cut 3 bases from V and 6 bases from J; bases unmatched to any gene: 11. The CDR3 totals 17 residues. The CDR3 region has the DNA TGTGCCAGCAGCTTGCCTTCTAGCGGGGGTTTGAGCAATGAGCAGTTCTTC. This encodes CASSLPSSGGLSNEQFF.

This clone was seen a handful of times. The V and J genes are TRBV9 and TRBJ2-7, with D unresolved. Trimming took off 5 bases at V and 3 bases at J, with 9 bases between the two ends. This CDR3 comprises 12 residues. Germline V CDR1 and CDR2: SGDLS, YYNGEE. This CDR3 is CASSVIGYEQYF. The CDR3 DNA reads as TGTGCCAGCAGTGTTATAGGCTACGAGCAGTACTTC.